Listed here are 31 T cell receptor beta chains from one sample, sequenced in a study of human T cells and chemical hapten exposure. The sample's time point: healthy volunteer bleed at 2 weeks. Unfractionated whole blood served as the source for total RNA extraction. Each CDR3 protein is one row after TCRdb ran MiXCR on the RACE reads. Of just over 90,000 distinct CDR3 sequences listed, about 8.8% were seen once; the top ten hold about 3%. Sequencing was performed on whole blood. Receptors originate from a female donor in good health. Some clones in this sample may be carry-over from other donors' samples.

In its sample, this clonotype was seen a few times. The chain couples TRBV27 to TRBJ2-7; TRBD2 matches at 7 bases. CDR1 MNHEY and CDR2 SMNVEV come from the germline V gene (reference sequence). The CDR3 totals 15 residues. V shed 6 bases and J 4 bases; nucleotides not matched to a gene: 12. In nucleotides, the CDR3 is TGTGCCAGCAGCCTCGGGTCCGGGCGGGGGTACGAGCAGTACTTC. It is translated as CASSLGSGRGYEQYF.

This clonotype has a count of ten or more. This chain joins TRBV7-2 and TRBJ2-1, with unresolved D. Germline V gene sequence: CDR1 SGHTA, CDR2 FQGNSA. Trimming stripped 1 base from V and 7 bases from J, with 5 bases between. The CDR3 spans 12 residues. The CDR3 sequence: CASSLVANEQFF. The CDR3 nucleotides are TGTGCCAGCAGCTTAGTTGCGAATGAGCAGTTCTTC.

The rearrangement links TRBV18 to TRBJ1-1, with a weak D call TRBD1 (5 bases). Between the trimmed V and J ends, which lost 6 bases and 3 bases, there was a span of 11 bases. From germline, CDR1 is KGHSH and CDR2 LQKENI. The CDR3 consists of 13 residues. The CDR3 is CASSQGRDTEAFF. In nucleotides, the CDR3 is TGTGCCAGCTCTCAGGGTCGTGACACTGAAGCTTTCTTT.

For the CDR3, the DNA is TGTGCCAGCAGTTTAAGGATCGGACTAGCGGGAGGAGGGGATACGCAGTATTTT. It translates to CASSLRIGLAGGGDTQYF. The chain is built from TRBV28 and TRBJ2-3; 14 nucleotides line up with TRBD2. The J segment lost 6 bases and the V segment lost 2 bases, leaving 10 bases of the junction unmatched. The germline CDR1 and CDR2 sequences are MDHEN and SYDVKM. There are 18 residues in the CDR3.

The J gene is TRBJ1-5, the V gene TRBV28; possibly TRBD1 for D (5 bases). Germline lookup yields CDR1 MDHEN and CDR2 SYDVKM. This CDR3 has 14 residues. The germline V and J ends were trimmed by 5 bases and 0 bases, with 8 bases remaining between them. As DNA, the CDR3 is TGTGCCAGCAGTCGACAGTATAGCAATCAGCCCCAGCATTTT. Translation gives CASSRQYSNQPQHF. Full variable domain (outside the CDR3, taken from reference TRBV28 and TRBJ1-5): DVKVTQSSRYLVKRTGEKVFLECVQDMDHENMFWYRQDPGLGLRLIYFSYDVKMKEKGDIPEGYSVSREKKERFSLILESASTNQTSMYLCASSRQYSNQPQHFGDGTRLSIL.

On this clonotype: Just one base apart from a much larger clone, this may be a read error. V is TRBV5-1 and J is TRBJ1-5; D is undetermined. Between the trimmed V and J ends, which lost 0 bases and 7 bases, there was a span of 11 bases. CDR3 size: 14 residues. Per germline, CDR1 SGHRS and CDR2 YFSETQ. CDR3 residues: CASSLERVGQPQHF. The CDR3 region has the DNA TGCGCCAGCAGCTTGGAGAGGGTCGGACAGCCCCAGCATTTT.

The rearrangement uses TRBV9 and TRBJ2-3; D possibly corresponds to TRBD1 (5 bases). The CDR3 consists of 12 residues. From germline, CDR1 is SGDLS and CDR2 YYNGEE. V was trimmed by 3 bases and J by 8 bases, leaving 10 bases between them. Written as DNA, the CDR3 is TGTGCCAGCAGCGGAACAGGATCTACGCAGTATTTT. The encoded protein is CASSGTGSTQYF.

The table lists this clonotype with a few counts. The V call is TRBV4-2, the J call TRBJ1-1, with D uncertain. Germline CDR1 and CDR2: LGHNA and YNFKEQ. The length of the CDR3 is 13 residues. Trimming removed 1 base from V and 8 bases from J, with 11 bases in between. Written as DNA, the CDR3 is TGTGCCAGCAGCCAAGTCAATGGAGCCGAAGCTTTCTTT. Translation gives CASSQVNGAEAFF.

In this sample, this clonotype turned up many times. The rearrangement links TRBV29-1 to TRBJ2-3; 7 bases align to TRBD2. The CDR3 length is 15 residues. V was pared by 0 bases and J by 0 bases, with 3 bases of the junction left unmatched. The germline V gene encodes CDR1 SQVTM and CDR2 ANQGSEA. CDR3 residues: CSVEESGASTDTQYF. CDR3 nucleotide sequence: TGCAGCGTTGAAGAAAGCGGGGCAAGCACAGATACGCAGTATTTT.

The CDR3 sequence: CASSPLQADYSNQPQHF. As DNA, the CDR3 is TGTGCCAGCAGTCCTCTACAGGCCGACTATAGCAATCAGCCCCAGCATTTT. V is TRBV27 and J is TRBJ1-5, with a possible D match to TRBD1 (5 bases). The ends were cut back, 5 bases at V and 0 bases at J, with 17 bases in the middle. This CDR3 spans 17 amino acids. Germline CDR1 MNHEY, CDR2 SMNVEV (reference sequence).

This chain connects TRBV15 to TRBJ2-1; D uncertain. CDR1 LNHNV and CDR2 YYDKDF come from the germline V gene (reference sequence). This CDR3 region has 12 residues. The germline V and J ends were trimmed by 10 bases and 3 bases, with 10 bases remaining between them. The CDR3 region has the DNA TGTGCCATCGTCTTAATCTACAATGAGCAGTTCTTC. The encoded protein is CAIVLIYNEQFF.

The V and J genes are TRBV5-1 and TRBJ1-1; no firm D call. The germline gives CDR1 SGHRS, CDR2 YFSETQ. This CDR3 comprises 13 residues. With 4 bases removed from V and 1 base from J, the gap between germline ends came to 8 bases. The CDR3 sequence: CASSTNPNTEAFF. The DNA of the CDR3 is TGCGCCAGCAGCACTAACCCGAACACTGAAGCTTTCTTT.

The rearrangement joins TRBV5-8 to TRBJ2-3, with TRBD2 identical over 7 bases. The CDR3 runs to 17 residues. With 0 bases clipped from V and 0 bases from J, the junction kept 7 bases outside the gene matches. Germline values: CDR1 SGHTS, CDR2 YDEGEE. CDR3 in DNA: TGTGCCAGCAGCTTGGACGGCGGGAGTTTCAGCACAGATACGCAGTATTTT. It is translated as CASSLDGGSFSTDTQYF.

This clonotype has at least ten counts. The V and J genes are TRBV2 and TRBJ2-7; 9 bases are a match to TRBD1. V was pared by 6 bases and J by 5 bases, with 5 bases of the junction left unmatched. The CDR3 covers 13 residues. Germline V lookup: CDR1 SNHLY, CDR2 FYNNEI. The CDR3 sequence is CASRRDRDHEQYF. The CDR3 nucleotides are TGTGCCAGCAGGAGGGACAGGGACCACGAGCAGTACTTC.

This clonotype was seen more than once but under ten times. CDR3 in DNA: TGCGCCAGCAGCTTGGGACAGGTTCGCGATGAAGCTTTCTTT. Protein sequence: CASSLGQVRDEAFF. The chain has TRBV5-1 and TRBJ1-1; D may be TRBD1 (6 bases). The CDR3 is made up of 14 amino acids. CDR1 is SGHRS and CDR2 is YFSETQ in the germline V gene. V gave up 0 bases and J gave up 7 bases, with 13 bases separating them. The full variable domain, with the rest looked up from reference TRBV5-1 and TRBJ1-1, is KAGVTQTPRYLIKTRGQQVTLSCSPISGHRSVSWYQQTPGQGLQFLFEYFSETQRNKGNFPGRFSGRQFSNSRSEMNVSTLELGDSALYLCASSLGQVRDEAFFGQGTRLTVV.

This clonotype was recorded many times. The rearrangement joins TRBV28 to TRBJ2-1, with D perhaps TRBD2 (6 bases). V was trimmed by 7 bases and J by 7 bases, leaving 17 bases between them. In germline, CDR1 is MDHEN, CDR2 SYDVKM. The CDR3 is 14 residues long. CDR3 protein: CASIQPGALNEQFF. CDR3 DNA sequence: TGTGCCAGCATCCAGCCGGGAGCCTTAAATGAGCAGTTCTTC.

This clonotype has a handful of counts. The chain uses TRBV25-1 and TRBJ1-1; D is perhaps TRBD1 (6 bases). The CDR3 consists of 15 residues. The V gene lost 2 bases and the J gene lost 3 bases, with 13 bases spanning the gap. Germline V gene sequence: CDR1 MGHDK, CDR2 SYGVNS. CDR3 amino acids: CASSEPNREDTEAFF. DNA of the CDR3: TGTGCCAGCAGTGAACCAAACAGGGAGGACACTGAAGCTTTCTTT. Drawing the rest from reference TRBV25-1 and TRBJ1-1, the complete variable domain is EADIYQTPRYLVIGTGKKITLECSQTMGHDKMYWYQQDPGMELHLIHYSYGVNSTEKGDLSSESTVSRIRTEHFPLTLESARPSHTSQYLCASSEPNREDTEAFFGQGTRLTVV.

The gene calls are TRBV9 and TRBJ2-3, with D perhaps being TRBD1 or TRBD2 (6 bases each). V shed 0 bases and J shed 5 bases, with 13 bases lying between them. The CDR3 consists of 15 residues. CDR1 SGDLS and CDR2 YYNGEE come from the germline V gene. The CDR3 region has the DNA TGTGCCAGCAGCGTAGGTAGGGGGGCGCGAGATACGCAGTATTTT. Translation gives CASSVGRGARDTQYF.

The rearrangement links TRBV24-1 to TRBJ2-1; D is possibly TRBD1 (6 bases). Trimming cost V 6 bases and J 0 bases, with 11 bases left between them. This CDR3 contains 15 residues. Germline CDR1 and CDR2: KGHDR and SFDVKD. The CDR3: CATSQRGSSYNEQFF. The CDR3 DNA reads TGTGCCACCAGTCAGAGGGGGAGCTCCTACAATGAGCAGTTCTTC.

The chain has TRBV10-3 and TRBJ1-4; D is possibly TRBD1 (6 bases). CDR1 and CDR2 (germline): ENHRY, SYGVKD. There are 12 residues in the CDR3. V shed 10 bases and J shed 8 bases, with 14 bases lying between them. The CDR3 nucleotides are TGTGCCACCGGACAGTCCTGGGAAAAACTGTTTTTT. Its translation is CATGQSWEKLFF.

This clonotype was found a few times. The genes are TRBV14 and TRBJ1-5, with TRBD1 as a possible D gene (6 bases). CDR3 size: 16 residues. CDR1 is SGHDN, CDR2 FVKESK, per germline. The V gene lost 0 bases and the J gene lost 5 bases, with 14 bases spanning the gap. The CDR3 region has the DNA TGTGCCAGCAGCCAAGAGAGGGATAGGGGGGATCAGCCCCAGCATTTT. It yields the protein CASSQERDRGDQPQHF.

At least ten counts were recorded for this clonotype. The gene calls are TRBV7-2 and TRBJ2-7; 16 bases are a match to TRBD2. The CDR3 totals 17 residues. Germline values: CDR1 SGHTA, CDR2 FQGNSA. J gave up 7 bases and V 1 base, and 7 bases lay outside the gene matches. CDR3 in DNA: TGTGCCAGCAGCTTAGTGGGACTAGCGGGAGGGCTGAGGGAGCAGTACTTC. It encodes CASSLVGLAGGLREQYF.

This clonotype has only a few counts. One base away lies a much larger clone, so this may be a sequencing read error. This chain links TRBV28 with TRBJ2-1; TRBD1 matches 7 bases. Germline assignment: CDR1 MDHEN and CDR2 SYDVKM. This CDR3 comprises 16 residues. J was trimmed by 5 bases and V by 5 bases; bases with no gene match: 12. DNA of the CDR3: TGTGCCAGCAGTAAAGACAGGGCCCTAGGTGACAATGAGCAGTTCTTC. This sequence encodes CASSKDRALGDNEQFF.

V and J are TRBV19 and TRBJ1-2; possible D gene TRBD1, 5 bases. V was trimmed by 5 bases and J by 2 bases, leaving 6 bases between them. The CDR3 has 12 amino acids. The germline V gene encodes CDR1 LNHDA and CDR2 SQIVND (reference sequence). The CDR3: CASSWDNYGYTF. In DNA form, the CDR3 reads TGTGCCAGTAGTTGGGACAACTATGGCTACACCTTC.

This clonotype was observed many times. The CDR3 here is CSARTESTDTQYF. As DNA, the CDR3 is TGCAGTGCTAGAACCGAAAGCACAGATACGCAGTATTTT. The V call is TRBV20-1, the J call TRBJ2-3, with D hard to call. The CDR3 is 13 residues long. V lost 2 bases and J lost 0, with 6 bases in between. CDR1 DFQATT and CDR2 SNEGSKA come from the germline V gene (reference sequence).

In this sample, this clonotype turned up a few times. The CDR3 bases are TGCGCCAGCAGCCACAGTCTCTATAATTCACCCCTCCACTTT. Translation: CASSHSLYNSPLHF. The chain joins TRBV4-3 to TRBJ1-6; D remains unclear. The ends were cut back, 3 bases at V and 3 bases at J, with 6 bases in the middle. CDR3 length equals 14 residues. The germline gives CDR1 LGHNA, CDR2 YSLEER.

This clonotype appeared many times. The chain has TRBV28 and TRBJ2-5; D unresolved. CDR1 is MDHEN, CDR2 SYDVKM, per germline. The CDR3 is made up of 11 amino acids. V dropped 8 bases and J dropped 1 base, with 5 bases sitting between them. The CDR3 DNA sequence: TGTGCCAGCGGAGCCCAAGAGACCCAGTACTTC. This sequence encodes CASGAQETQYF.

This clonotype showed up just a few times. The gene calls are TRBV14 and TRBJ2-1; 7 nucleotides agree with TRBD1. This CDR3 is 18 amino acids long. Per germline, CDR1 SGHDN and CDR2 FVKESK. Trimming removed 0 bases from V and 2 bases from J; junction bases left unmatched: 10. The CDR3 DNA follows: TGTGCCAGCAGCCAAGAATACCGCAAGGGGGCAACCTACAATGAGCAGTTCTTC. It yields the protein CASSQEYRKGATYNEQFF.

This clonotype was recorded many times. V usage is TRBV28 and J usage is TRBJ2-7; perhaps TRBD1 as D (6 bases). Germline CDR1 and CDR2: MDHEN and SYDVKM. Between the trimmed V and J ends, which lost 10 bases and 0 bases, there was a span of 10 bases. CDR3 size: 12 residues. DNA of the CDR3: TGTGCCACCGTAGGGGGCTCCTACGAGCAGTACTTC. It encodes CATVGGSYEQYF.

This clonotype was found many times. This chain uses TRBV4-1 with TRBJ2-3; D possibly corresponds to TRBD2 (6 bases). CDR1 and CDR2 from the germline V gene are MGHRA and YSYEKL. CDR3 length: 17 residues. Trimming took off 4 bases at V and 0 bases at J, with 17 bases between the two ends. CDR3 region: CASSPGVGLPSTDTQYF. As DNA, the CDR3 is TGCGCCAGCAGCCCAGGAGTAGGACTACCTAGCACAGATACGCAGTATTTT.

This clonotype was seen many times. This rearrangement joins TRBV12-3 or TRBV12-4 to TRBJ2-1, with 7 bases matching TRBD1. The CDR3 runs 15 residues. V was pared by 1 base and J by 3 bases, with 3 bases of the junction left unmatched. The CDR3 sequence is CASSLGQGVYNEQFF. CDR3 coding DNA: TGTGCCAGCAGTTTAGGGCAGGGGGTCTACAATGAGCAGTTCTTC.